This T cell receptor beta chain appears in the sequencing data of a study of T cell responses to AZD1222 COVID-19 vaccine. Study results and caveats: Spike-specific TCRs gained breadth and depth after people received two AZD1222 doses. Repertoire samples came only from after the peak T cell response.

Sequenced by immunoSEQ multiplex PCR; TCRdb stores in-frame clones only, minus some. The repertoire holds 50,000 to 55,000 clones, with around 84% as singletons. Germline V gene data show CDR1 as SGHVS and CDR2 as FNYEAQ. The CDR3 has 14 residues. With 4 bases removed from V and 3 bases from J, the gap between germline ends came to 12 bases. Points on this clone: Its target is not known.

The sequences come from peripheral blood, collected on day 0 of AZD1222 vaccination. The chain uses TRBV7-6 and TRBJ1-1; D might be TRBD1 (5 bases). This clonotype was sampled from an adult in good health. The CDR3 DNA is TGTGCCAGCAGCTACGAGGGGAGGGACACTGAAGCTTTCTTT. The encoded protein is CASSYEGRDTEAFF.